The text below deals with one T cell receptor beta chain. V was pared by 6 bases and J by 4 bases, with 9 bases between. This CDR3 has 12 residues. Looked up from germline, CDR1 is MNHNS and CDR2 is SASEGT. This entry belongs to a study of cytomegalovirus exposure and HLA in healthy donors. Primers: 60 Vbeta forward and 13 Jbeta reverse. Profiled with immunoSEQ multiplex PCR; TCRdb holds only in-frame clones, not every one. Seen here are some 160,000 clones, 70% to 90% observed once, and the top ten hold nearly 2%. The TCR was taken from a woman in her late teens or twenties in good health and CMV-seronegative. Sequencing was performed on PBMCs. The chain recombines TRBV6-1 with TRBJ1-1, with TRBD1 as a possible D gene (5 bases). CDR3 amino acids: CASRLGGTEAFF. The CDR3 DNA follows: TGTGCCAGCAGGCTCGGGGGCACTGAAGCTTTCTTT.